These T cell receptor beta chains were read from a single sample in a study of cytomegalovirus exposure and HLA in healthy donors. Here immunoSEQ multiplex PCR was the method, and the copy in TCRdb shows in-frame clones only, minus some. The data contain around 190,000 clones, roughly 82% of them singletons. What was sequenced was PBMCs. Receptors were obtained from a girl aged 2 to 10 in good health and CMV-seropositive. Both conserved end residues are part of each CDR3. The order of the fields is CDR3 DNA, CDR3 protein, V gene, J gene, D gene, clone size. A D gene is named only where the DNA matches it firmly. The size entry is marked missing in some rows and otherwise reads once, few, many or a size class.

TGTGCCAGCACGGGACAGTCCTATGGCTACACCTTC	CASTGQSYGYTF	TRBV6-1	TRBJ1-2	TRBD1	NA
TGCGCCAGCAGCCCACTAGCGCCGTACCAAGAGACCCAGTACTTC	CASSPLAPYQETQYF	TRBV4-1	TRBJ2-5	TRBD2	NA
TGTGCCAGCACCCTATCGGGGCGGGGAATGGGAGGCTACACCTTC	CASTLSGRGMGGYTF	TRBV27	TRBJ1-2	NA	once
TGTGCCAGCACCCCGACAGGGGGTCTAGACAGCTACGAGCAGTACTTC	CASTPTGGLDSYEQYF	TRBV2	TRBJ2-7	TRBD1	NA
TGTGCCAGCAGGCTAGCGGGAGTGGAGGGGGAGCTGTTTTTT	CASRLAGVEGELFF	TRBV6-1	TRBJ2-2	TRBD2	NA
TGTGCCAGCAAGAGACAGGGGAAATCTGGAAACACCATATATTTT	CASKRQGKSGNTIYF	TRBV6-4	TRBJ1-3	TRBD1	NA
TGTGCCAGCAGCCCCCGGACAGGGGGCAGGGGTCAGGCTTTCTTT	CASSPRTGGRGQAFF	TRBV5-6	TRBJ1-1	TRBD1	NA
TGTGCCAGCAGTGTGCGACAGGGGAGAACGAACACTGAAGCTTTCTTT	CASSVRQGRTNTEAFF	TRBV2	TRBJ1-1	TRBD1	few
TGTGCCAGCAGCAAGCGGACAGGGGGCGGTAATGAAAAACTGTTTTTT	CASSKRTGGGNEKLFF	TRBV5-6	TRBJ1-4	TRBD1	few
TGTGCCAGCTCACCGCAGGGTAATGTGGACGAGCAGTACTTC	CASSPQGNVDEQYF	TRBV18	TRBJ2-7	NA	NA
TGTGCCAGCAGTTACGACAGGGTTGGCTACACCTTC	CASSYDRVGYTF	TRBV6-5	TRBJ1-2	TRBD1	NA
TGTGCCTGGAGGGGGGACAGTCCTAACTATGGCTACACCTTC	CAWRGDSPNYGYTF	TRBV30	TRBJ1-2	TRBD1	NA
TGTGCTAGTGGTTTGTGGACTAGCGGGGGTGATACGCAGTATTTT	CASGLWTSGGDTQYF	TRBV12-5	TRBJ2-3	TRBD2	NA
TGTGCCAGCAGTTCCTTCCTTAATTCACCCCTCCACTTT	CASSSFLNSPLHF	TRBV27	TRBJ1-6	NA	many
TGTGCCAGCAGCCCCGCCGGTGGGGCCACAGATACGCAGTATTTT	CASSPAGGATDTQYF	TRBV7-6	TRBJ2-3	NA	NA
TGTGCCAGCAGCCAAAATATGAACACTGAAGCTTTCTTT	CASSQNMNTEAFF	TRBV14	TRBJ1-1	NA	NA
TGTGCCACCAGTCCCAGGGGACACACCGGGGAGCTGTTTTTT	CATSPRGHTGELFF	TRBV15	TRBJ2-2	NA	NA
TGTGCCAGCAGTTTGGTAGCGGGAGGAGGGACCCAGTACTTC	CASSLVAGGGTQYF	TRBV27	TRBJ2-5	TRBD2	NA
TGTGCCTGGAGTGGTGGCCCACAAGAGACCCAGTACTTC	CAWSGGPQETQYF	TRBV30	TRBJ2-5	NA	NA
TGTGCCAGCAGCTTGGGAGGGGGAGTTAACTATGGCTACACCTTC	CASSLGGGVNYGYTF	TRBV5-4	TRBJ1-2	NA	NA
TGTGCCAGCAGTATAGCGGGAGGGAGCACAGATACGCAGTATTTT	CASSIAGGSTDTQYF	TRBV6-1	TRBJ2-3	TRBD2	NA
TGTGCCAGCAGCCAAGGACACCGGGACAGGCCGTCCGATACGCAGTATTTT	CASSQGHRDRPSDTQYF	TRBV4-2	TRBJ2-3	TRBD1	NA
TGTGCCAGCAGTAAATCCGGGGGGCTTCGGACTGAAGCTTTCTTT	CASSKSGGLRTEAFF	TRBV21-1	TRBJ1-1	NA	NA
TGCGCCAGCAGTGATGAGGGTAAACGCGACGAGCAGTACTTC	CASSDEGKRDEQYF	TRBV10-1	TRBJ2-7	NA	NA